The 9 T cell receptor beta chains in this list originate from one sample, sequenced in a study of blood T cells in healthy people across ages. Using a J-beta primer mix together with a sample-barcoded 5' primer, a second PCR was run for roughly 7 to 11 cycles. TCRdb reprocessed the 5' RACE reads with MiXCR, giving one entry per CDR3 protein. The table shows about 1.4 million distinct CDR3 sequences, with roughly 59% occurring only once. Sequencing input: blood. These receptors were collected from a man in his late teens or twenties in good health.

In this sample, this clonotype turned up a few times. This rearrangement joins TRBV7-2 to TRBJ2-6, with unresolved D. V was shortened by 5 bases and J by 1 base, with 12 bases between the two germline ends. CDR1 is SGHTA, CDR2 FQGNSA, per germline. The CDR3 is 16 residues long. As DNA, the CDR3 is TGTGCCAGCAGCGGTCCAGGAGCGTCTGGGGCCAACGTCCTGACTTTC. Its translation is CASSGPGASGANVLTF.

This clonotype has more than one count but fewer than ten. This chain connects TRBV29-1 to TRBJ2-1; 10 bases are shared with TRBD2. CDR1 and CDR2 from the germline V gene are SQVTM and ANQGSEA. This CDR3 is built from 15 residues. After removal of 2 bases from V and 3 bases from J, the junction contained 4 bases not matched to a gene. The CDR3 spells CSVEPSGSFYNEQFF. CDR3 nucleotide sequence: TGCAGCGTTGAACCTAGCGGGAGCTTCTACAATGAGCAGTTCTTC.

A single count supports this clonotype. The CDR3 loop is CASSEPWAGANVLTF. CDR3 DNA: TGTGCCAGCAGCGAACCCTGGGCTGGGGCCAACGTCCTGACTTTC. V usage is TRBV9 and J usage is TRBJ2-6; no clear D gene. The CDR3 loop spans 15 amino acids. With 3 bases removed from V and 2 bases from J, the gap between germline ends came to 9 bases. Germline CDR1 SGDLS, CDR2 YYNGEE.

J is TRBJ1-1 and V is TRBV12-3 or TRBV12-4; perhaps TRBD1 as D (5 bases). This CDR3 is built from 15 residues. V lost 3 bases, J lost 0 bases, and 11 bases lay in between. CDR3 region: CASSFVWGLNTEAFF. In nucleotides, the CDR3 is TGTGCCAGCAGTTTCGTGTGGGGCCTGAACACTGAAGCTTTCTTT.

The V call is TRBV5-1, the J call TRBJ1-2, with TRBD1 matching over 9 bases. Germline V gene sequence: CDR1 SGHRS, CDR2 YFSETQ. J was trimmed by 7 bases and V by 10 bases; bases with no gene match: 8. CDR3 length: 12 residues. The CDR3 protein is CAPRDRAFGYTF. CDR3 DNA sequence: TGCGCCCCCAGGGACAGGGCTTTTGGCTACACCTTC. Together with reference TRBV5-1 and TRBJ1-2, the CDR3 gives the full variable domain: KAGVTQTPRYLIKTRGQQVTLSCSPISGHRSVSWYQQTPGQGLQFLFEYFSETQRNKGNFPGRFSGRQFSNSRSEMNVSTLELGDSALYLCAPRDRAFGYTFGSGTRLTVV.

This clonotype appeared a single time. The chain has TRBV2 and TRBJ1-2; D is unresolved. Germline CDR1 is SNHLY and CDR2 is FYNNEI. With 8 bases removed from V and 8 bases from J, the gap between germline ends came to 18 bases. CDR3 length equals 13 residues. DNA of the CDR3: TGTGCCAGCTCCGGACTACTATTGGGAGGCTACACCTTC. Protein sequence: CASSGLLLGGYTF.

Only a few counts were recorded for this clonotype. The chain links TRBV3-1 to TRBJ2-3, with 11 positions matching TRBD2. CDR1 and CDR2 from the germline V gene are LGHDT and YNNKEL (reference sequence). The CDR3 contains 15 residues. The V and J ends lost 4 bases and 2 bases, in that order; junction bases with no gene match: 2. The CDR3 nucleotides are TGTGCCAGCAGCCCGACTAGCGGGGACACAGATACGCAGTATTTT. It encodes CASSPTSGDTDTQYF.

The CDR3 loop reads CASSLLLSNQPQHF. CDR3 sequence (DNA): TGTGCCAGCAGTCTACTTCTTAGCAATCAGCCCCAGCATTTT. The rearrangement joins TRBV28 to TRBJ1-5; D is uncertain. Germline V gene lookup returns CDR1 MDHEN and CDR2 SYDVKM. The CDR3 has 14 residues. The V end was cut by 5 bases, the J end by 0 bases, with 8 bases between. The variable domain in full, with the rest retrieved from reference TRBV28 and TRBJ1-5, is DVKVTQSSRYLVKRTGEKVFLECVQDMDHENMFWYRQDPGLGLRLIYFSYDVKMKEKGDIPEGYSVSREKKERFSLILESASTNQTSMYLCASSLLLSNQPQHFGDGTRLSIL.

V is TRBV12-3 or TRBV12-4 and J is TRBJ2-7; D gene ambiguous. V dropped 6 bases and J dropped 10 bases, with 16 bases sitting between them. This CDR3 comprises 12 residues. CDR3 protein: CASSPGPAPQYF. The CDR3 region has the DNA TGTGCCAGCAGCCCTGGACCAGCTCCCCAGTACTTC.